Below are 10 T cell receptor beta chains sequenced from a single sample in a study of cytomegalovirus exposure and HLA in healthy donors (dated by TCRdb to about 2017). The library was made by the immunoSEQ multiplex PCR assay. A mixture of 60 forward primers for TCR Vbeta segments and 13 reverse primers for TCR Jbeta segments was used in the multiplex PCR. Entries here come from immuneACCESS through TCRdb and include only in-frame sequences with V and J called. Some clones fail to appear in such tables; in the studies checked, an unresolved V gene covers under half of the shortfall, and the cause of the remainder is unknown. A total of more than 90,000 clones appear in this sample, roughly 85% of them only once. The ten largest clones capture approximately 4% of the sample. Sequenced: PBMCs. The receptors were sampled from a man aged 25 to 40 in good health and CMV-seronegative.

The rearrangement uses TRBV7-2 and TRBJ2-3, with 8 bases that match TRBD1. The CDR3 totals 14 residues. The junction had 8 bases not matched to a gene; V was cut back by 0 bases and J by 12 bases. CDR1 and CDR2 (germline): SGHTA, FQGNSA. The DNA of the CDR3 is TGTGCCAGCAGCTTAGCCAGGGGGCAGTTCAGTCAGTATTTT. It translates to CASSLARGQFSQYF.

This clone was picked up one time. The CDR3 DNA reads TGTGCCAGCAGCTCTACCCGCCTCAAGGAGATTGGCGGGTATGGCTACACCTTC. Translating gives CASSSTRLKEIGGYGYTF. The chain joins TRBV7-9 to TRBJ1-2, with D uncertain. Germline-derived CDR1 and CDR2 are SEHNR and FQNEAQ (reference sequence). This CDR3 contains 18 residues. Trimming took 4 bases from V and 5 from J, leaving 26 bases between them.

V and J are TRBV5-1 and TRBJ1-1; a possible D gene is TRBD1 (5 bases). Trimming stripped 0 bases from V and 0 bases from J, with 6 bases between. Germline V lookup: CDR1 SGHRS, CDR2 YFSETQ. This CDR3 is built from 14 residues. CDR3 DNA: TGCGCCAGCAGCTTGGACAGGATGAACACTGAAGCTTTCTTT. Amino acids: CASSLDRMNTEAFF.

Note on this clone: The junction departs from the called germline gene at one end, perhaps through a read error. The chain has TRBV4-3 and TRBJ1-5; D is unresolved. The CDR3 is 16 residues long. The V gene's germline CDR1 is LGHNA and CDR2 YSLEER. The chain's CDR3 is CASSQDAHASNQPRHF. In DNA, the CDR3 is TGCGCCAGCAGCCAAGATGCGCATGCTAGCAATCAGCCCCGGCATTTT.

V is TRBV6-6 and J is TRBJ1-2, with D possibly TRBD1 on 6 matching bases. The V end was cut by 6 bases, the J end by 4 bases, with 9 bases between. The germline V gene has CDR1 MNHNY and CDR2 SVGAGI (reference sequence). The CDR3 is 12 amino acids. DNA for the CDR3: TGTGCCAGCAGGGGGGCGACCTATGGCTACACCTTC. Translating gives CASRGATYGYTF.

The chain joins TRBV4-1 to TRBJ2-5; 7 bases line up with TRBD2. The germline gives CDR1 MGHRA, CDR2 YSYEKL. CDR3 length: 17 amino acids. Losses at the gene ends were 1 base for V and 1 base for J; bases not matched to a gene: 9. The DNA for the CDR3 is TGCGCCAGCAGCCAAGCCGTGGCGGGGGTTTTCCAAGAGACCCAGTACTTC. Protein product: CASSQAVAGVFQETQYF.

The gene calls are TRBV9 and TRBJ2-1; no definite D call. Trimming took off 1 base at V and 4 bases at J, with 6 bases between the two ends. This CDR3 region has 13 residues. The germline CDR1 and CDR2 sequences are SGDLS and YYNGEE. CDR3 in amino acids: CASSVSIYNEQFF. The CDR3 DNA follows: TGTGCCAGCAGCGTAAGCATTTACAATGAGCAGTTCTTC.

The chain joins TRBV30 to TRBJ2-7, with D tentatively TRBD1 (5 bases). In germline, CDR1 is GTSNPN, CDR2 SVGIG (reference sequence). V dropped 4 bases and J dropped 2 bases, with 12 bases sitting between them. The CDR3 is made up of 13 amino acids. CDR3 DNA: TGTGCCTGGAAAAGGGGAACAGCCTACGAGCAGTACTTC. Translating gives CAWKRGTAYEQYF.

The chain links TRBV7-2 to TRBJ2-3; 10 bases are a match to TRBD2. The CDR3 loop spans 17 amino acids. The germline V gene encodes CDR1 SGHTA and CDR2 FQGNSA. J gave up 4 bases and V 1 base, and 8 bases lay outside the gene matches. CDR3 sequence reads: CASSLVPSGGRSDTQYF. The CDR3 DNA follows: TGTGCCAGCAGCTTAGTGCCTAGCGGGGGAAGGTCAGATACGCAGTATTTT.

CDR3 loop: CASSDTGFGFSYEQYF. DNA of the CDR3: TGTGCCAGCAGTGATACAGGGTTTGGGTTCTCCTACGAGCAGTACTTC. The chain links TRBV28 to TRBJ2-7; possibly TRBD1 for D (6 bases). The CDR3 has 16 residues. Trimming stripped 5 bases from V and 0 bases from J, with 17 bases between. The germline CDR1 and CDR2 sequences are MDHEN and SYDVKM.